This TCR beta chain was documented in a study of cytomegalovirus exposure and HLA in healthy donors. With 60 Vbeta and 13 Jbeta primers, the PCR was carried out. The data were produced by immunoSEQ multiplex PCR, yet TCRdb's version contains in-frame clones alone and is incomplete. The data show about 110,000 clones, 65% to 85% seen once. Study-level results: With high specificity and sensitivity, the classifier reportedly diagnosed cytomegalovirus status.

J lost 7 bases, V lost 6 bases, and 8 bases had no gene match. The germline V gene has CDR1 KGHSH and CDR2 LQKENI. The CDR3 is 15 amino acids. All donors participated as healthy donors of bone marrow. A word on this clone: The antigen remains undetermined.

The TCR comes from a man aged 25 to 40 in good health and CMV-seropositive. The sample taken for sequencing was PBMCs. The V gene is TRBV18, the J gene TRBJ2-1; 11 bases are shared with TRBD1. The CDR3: CASSLGQGVLNEQFF. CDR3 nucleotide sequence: TGTGCCAGCTCCCTGGGACAGGGGGTATTAAATGAGCAGTTCTTC. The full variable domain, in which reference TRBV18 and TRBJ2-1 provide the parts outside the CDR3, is NAGVMQNPRHLVRRRGQEARLRCSPMKGHSHVYWYRQLPEEGLKFMVYLQKENIIDESGMPKERFSAEFPKEGPSILRIQQVVRGDSAAYFCASSLGQGVLNEQFFGPGTRLTVL.